Sequencing of this T cell receptor (beta chain) was carried out in a study of blood T cell repertoires in COVID-19. At the level of the study: The United States, Italy and Spain supplied acute and convalescent COVID-19 samples. PBMCs, B-cell-depleted T cells, or T cells were the source of the cDNA or gDNA that made up the material.

The CDR3 runs 14 residues. The germline gives CDR1 DFQATT, CDR2 SNEGSKA (reference sequence). V dropped 3 bases and J dropped 4; count of bases not matched to a gene: 6. Original methodology: Amplification of reference gene primers provided the estimated nucleated cell counts. This table comes from immunoSEQ multiplex PCR, and its TCRdb copy is limited to in-frame clones, with some not included. That table is the source of V, J and clone size, and D and trimming were worked out from the DNA. The data contain 85,000 to 110,000 clones, roughly nine tenths of them seen just once; the ten biggest clones take up roughly 6.2%.

The rearrangement links TRBV20-1 to TRBJ1-5; 7 nucleotides align to TRBD1. The source of this sequence is a human donor in a cohort sampled during active COVID-19. The sample taken for sequencing was peripheral blood. The CDR3 loop is CSASGPGQNQPQHF. The DNA of the CDR3 is TGCAGTGCTAGTGGACCGGGACAGAATCAGCCCCAGCATTTT.